This T cell receptor (beta chain) was obtained from a study of T cells in Graves' hyperthyroidism and ophthalmopathy. TCR beta CDR3 sequences were amplified from RNA transcripts. A first-round RT-PCR of the TCR CDR3 used the HTBI primer set. MiXCR, run by TCRdb on the multiplex PCR reads, gives a single entry per CDR3 protein. The sample yields roughly 640,000 distinct CDR3 sequences, roughly a sixth seen once. V lost 4 bases and J 7 bases, leaving 14 bases between the germline ends. The CDR3 extends over 14 amino acids. Germline loops: CDR1 SNHLY, CDR2 FYNNEI. The chain carries TRBV2 and TRBJ2-1; D unresolved. The sequence was collected from a woman in her 40s with Graves' ophthalmopathy. The sequenced sample was blood. CDR3 sequence: CASSATARPNEQFF. CDR3 nucleotides: TGTGCCAGCAGTGCTACAGCCCGACCTAATGAGCAGTTCTTC.